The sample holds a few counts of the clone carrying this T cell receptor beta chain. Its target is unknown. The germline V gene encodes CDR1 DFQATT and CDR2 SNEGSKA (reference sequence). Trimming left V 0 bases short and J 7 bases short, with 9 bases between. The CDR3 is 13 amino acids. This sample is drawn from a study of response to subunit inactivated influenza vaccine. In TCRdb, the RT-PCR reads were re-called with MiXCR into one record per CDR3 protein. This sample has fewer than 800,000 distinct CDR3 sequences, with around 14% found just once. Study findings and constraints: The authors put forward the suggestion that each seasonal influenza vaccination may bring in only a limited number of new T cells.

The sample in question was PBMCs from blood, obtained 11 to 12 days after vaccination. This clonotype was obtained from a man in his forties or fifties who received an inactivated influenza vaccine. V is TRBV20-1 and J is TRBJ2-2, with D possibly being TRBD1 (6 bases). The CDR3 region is CSARDRGIGELFF. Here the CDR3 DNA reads TGCAGTGCTAGAGATAGGGGGATCGGGGAGCTGTTTTTT.